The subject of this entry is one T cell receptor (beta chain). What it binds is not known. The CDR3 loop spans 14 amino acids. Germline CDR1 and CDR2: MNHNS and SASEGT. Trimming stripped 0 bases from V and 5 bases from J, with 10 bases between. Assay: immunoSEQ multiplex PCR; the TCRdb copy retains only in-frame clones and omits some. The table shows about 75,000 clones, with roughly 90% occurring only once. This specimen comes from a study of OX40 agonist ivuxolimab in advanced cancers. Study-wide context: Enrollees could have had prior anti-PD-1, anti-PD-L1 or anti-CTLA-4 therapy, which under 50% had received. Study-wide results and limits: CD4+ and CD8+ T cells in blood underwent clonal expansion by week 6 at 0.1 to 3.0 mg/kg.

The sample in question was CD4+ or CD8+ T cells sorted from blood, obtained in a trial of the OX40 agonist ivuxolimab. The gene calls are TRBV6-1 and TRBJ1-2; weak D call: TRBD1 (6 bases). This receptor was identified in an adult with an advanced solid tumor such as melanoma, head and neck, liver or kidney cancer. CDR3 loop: CASSEAGGGYGYTF. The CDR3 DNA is TGTGCCAGCAGTGAAGCAGGAGGGGGGTATGGCTACACCTTC.